The present T cell receptor (beta chain) was sequenced within a study of cytomegalovirus exposure and HLA in healthy donors. On this clone: No antigen is known for it.

Regarding the study as a whole: Reportedly, a later analysis found an Asian-associated ancestry cluster had fewer N-insertions than the roughly 700-donor mean.

CDR3 length: 15 residues. CDR1 and CDR2 (germline): SNHLY, FYNNEI. The ends were cut back, 8 bases at V and 6 bases at J, with 19 bases in the middle. This PCR relied on a set of 60 Vbeta primers and 13 Jbeta primers. Under the authors' procedure: The count from a later analysis was 60 million to 85 million unique TCR beta chains, some 9.9 million of them shared. The protocol was immunoSEQ multiplex PCR, while the TCRdb copy is restricted to in-frame clones and leaves out a portion. That table furnishes V, J and clone size, whereas the DNA furnished D and trimming. The sample has around 120,000 clones, about four fifths seen once.

V usage is TRBV2 and J usage is TRBJ2-2, with D possibly being TRBD2 (6 bases). What was sequenced was PBMCs. The source of this sequence is a female donor in good health and CMV-seropositive. The CDR3 region is CASSWTMFSPGELFF. DNA for the CDR3: TGTGCCAGCTCGTGGACTATGTTTAGTCCCGGGGAGCTGTTTTTT.